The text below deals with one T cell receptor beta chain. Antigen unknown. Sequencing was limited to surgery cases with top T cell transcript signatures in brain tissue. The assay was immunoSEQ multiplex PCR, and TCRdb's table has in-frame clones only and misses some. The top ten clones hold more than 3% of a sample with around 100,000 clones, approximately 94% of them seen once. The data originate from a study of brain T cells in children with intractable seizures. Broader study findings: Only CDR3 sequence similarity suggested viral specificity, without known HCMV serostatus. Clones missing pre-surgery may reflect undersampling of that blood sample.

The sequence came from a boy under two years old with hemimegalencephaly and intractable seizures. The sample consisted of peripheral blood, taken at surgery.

CDR3 bases: TGTGCCAGCAGCTACGGGGAAGAAAAACTGTTTTTT. Translated: CASSYGEEKLFF. The chain has TRBV7-2 and TRBJ1-4, with D hard to call. Germline V gene sequence: CDR1 SGHTA, CDR2 FQGNSA. CDR3 length: 12 amino acids. V shed 4 bases and J shed 8 bases, with 8 bases lying between them.